One sample yielded the 27 T cell receptor beta chains listed below, sequenced in a study of cytomegalovirus exposure and HLA in healthy donors. The study ran its PCR with 60 Vbeta and 13 Jbeta primers. Profiling relied on immunoSEQ multiplex PCR, and the TCRdb table lists in-frame clones only, not all of them. The sample contains about 130,000 clones, 72% of which appear only once. The sequenced material came from PBMCs. These TCRs come from a man aged 25 to 40 in good health and CMV-seronegative.

The rearrangement uses TRBV5-1 and TRBJ2-1; tentatively, D is TRBD2 (6 bases). This CDR3 region has 14 residues. V dropped 0 bases and J dropped 8 bases, with 12 bases sitting between them. Germline V CDR1 and CDR2: SGHRS, YFSETQ. CDR3 DNA sequence: TGCGCCAGCAGCTTGGATCGACTAGTAGATGAGCAGTTCTTC. Translating gives CASSLDRLVDEQFF.

The chain has TRBV28 and TRBJ1-2; a possible D gene is TRBD1 (5 bases). Germline assignment: CDR1 MDHEN and CDR2 SYDVKM. There are 13 residues in the CDR3. Trimming stripped 7 bases from V and 6 bases from J, with 15 bases between. CDR3 in DNA: TGTGCCAGCACCCCGGCGGGGGTCAATGGCTACACCTTC. Translation: CASTPAGVNGYTF.

The chain employs TRBV28 and TRBJ2-3, with 10 nucleotides matching TRBD2. The CDR3 is made up of 14 amino acids. Germline CDR1 MDHEN, CDR2 SYDVKM. V shed 8 bases and J 6 bases; nucleotides not matched to a gene: 8. The chain's CDR3 is CASGSGGAIDTQYF. CDR3 nucleotides: TGTGCCAGCGGGAGCGGGGGGGCCATTGATACGCAGTATTTT.

This clone has a handful of counts. V gene TRBV5-1 combines with J gene TRBJ2-3, with D tentatively TRBD1 (6 bases). The CDR3 loop spans 15 amino acids. Germline V CDR1 and CDR2: SGHRS, YFSETQ. The germline V and J ends were trimmed by 0 bases and 0 bases, with 8 bases remaining between them. CDR3 DNA sequence: TGCGCCAGCAGCTTGGCCGACAGGAGCACAGATACGCAGTATTTT. This codes for CASSLADRSTDTQYF.

The V call is TRBV18, the J call TRBJ1-5; no clear D gene. Trimming removed 6 bases at V and 6 bases at J, with 21 bases between. Germline loops: CDR1 KGHSH, CDR2 LQKENI. The CDR3 is 16 residues long. CDR3 sequence reads: CASSLVTGNQPQPQHF. The CDR3 coding sequence is TGTGCCAGCTCCCTAGTAACGGGGAATCAGCCTCAGCCCCAGCATTTT.

The chain recombines TRBV5-6 with TRBJ1-5; 10 bases match TRBD1. With V trimmed by 4 bases and J by 6 bases, 1 base remained unmatched. The CDR3 is made up of 13 amino acids. In germline, CDR1 is SGHDT, CDR2 YYEEEE. CDR3 protein: CASSRDRGQPQHF. The DNA for the CDR3 is TGTGCCAGCAGCCGGGACAGGGGTCAGCCCCAGCATTTT.

The V gene is TRBV7-2, the J gene TRBJ2-7; TRBD2 might be the D (6 bases). Trimming took off 3 bases at V and 6 bases at J, with 12 bases between the two ends. Germline CDR1 and CDR2: SGHTA and FQGNSA. The CDR3 is 13 residues long. CDR3 protein: CASSFLHGGEQYF. CDR3 bases: TGTGCCAGCAGCTTCCTACACGGGGGCGAGCAGTACTTC.

This clone was detected a few times. V usage is TRBV7-2 and J usage is TRBJ2-1, with TRBD1 as a possible D gene (5 bases). The V end lost 5 bases, the J end lost 11 bases, and 16 bases lay between the germline ends. The V gene's germline CDR1 is SGHTA and CDR2 FQGNSA. CDR3 length: 13 residues. The CDR3 DNA sequence: TGTGCCAGCAGCCCTCGGACAATCCCCAAGCAGTTCTTC. Translation gives CASSPRTIPKQFF.

The V gene is TRBV7-6, the J gene TRBJ1-1, with TRBD1 identical over 9 bases. V was pared by 1 base and J by 1 base, with 4 bases of the junction left unmatched. CDR1 is SGHVS, CDR2 FNYEAQ, per germline. The CDR3 runs 16 residues. The chain's CDR3 is CASSLETGGRNTEAFF. In DNA, the CDR3 is TGTGCCAGCAGCTTAGAGACAGGGGGGCGGAACACTGAAGCTTTCTTT.

The chain recombines TRBV2 with TRBJ2-7; D remains ambiguous. V was cut by 7 bases and J by 5 bases, with 24 bases left in between. Germline CDR1 reads SNHLY; CDR2 reads FYNNEI. CDR3 length: 16 amino acids. The DNA for the CDR3 is TGTGCCAGCACCCCCCCCCTGTCTGTAATGGGCGACGAGCAGTACTTC. Residues: CASTPPLSVMGDEQYF.

The V gene is TRBV7-9, the J gene TRBJ1-5; no clear D gene. This CDR3 comprises 16 residues. Trimming shortened V by 5 bases and J by 6 bases, and 20 bases separated the two germline ends. CDR1 SEHNR and CDR2 FQNEAQ come from the germline V gene (reference sequence). The CDR3 coding sequence is TGTGCCAGCAGCCCAGAGGGTCCCAAGGATGGTCAGCCCCAGCATTTT. The encoded protein is CASSPEGPKDGQPQHF.

The V gene is TRBV2, the J gene TRBJ2-7; 7 positions agree with TRBD1. The CDR3 runs 14 residues. Losses at the gene ends were 3 bases for V and 3 bases for J; bases not matched to a gene: 5. From germline, CDR1 is SNHLY and CDR2 FYNNEI. The DNA of the CDR3 is TGTGCCAGCAGTGAGGGACAGAGTATCTACGAGCAGTACTTC. Residues: CASSEGQSIYEQYF.

This clone was recorded a few times. This CDR3 reads CASSVSGTGLAGELFF. Written as DNA, the CDR3 is TGTGCCAGCAGCGTGTCCGGGACAGGGTTGGCCGGGGAGCTGTTTTTT. The rearrangement joins TRBV9 to TRBJ2-2, with 9 bases that match TRBD1. Germline CDR1 reads SGDLS; CDR2 reads YYNGEE. With 2 bases clipped from V and 6 bases from J, the junction kept 8 bases outside the gene matches. The CDR3 consists of 16 residues.

The genes are TRBV4-1 and TRBJ2-3, with D tentatively TRBD2 (7 bases). Trimming left V 0 bases short and J 6 bases short, with 19 bases between. Germline V gene lookup returns CDR1 MGHRA and CDR2 YSYEKL. This CDR3 region has 17 residues. The CDR3 nucleotides read TGCGCCAGCAGCCAAGACGGCGGGGGCGCGTTGTCCGATACGCAGTATTTT. It encodes CASSQDGGGALSDTQYF.

This chain uses TRBV5-1 with TRBJ1-6; a weak D match, TRBD1 (6 bases). CDR1 is SGHRS, CDR2 YFSETQ, per germline. The CDR3 consists of 15 residues. Trimming pared 2 bases from V and 8 bases from J, leaving 14 bases between. CDR3 nucleotide sequence: TGCGCCAGCAGCTTTACCGGGACACCTGATTCACCCCTCCACTTT. Translating gives CASSFTGTPDSPLHF.

CDR3 residues: CASSQDPESEKLFF. The DNA of the CDR3 is TGCGCCAGCAGCCAAGATCCAGAAAGTGAAAAACTGTTTTTT. The chain has TRBV4-3 and TRBJ1-4; D not resolved. The CDR3 is 14 residues long. The germline V gene has CDR1 LGHNA and CDR2 YSLEER. Trimming removed 0 bases at V and 7 bases at J, with 9 bases between.

This rearrangement joins TRBV27 to TRBJ1-5; 8 nucleotides align to TRBD1. J lost 1 base, V lost 5 bases, and 4 bases had no gene match. Germline CDR1 MNHEY, CDR2 SMNVEV (reference sequence). The CDR3 has 15 amino acids. CDR3 amino acids: CASSVTGASNQPQHF. Here the CDR3 DNA reads TGTGCCAGCAGTGTGACAGGGGCGAGCAATCAGCCCCAGCATTTT.

This clone was seen more than once but under ten times. The chain couples TRBV6-4 to TRBJ1-6; TRBD1 is a possible D gene (5 bases). The CDR3 is made up of 15 amino acids. V lost 3 bases, J lost 5 bases, and 11 bases lay in between. Germline CDR1 reads MRHNA; CDR2 reads SNTAGT. The CDR3 loop reads CASSEGRDNNSPLHF. The CDR3 DNA reads as TGTGCCAGCAGTGAGGGCAGGGATAATAATTCACCCCTCCACTTT.

This chain joins TRBV11-2 and TRBJ2-5, with 11 bases matching TRBD2. Germline assignment: CDR1 SGHAT and CDR2 FQNNGV. The V segment lost 1 base and the J segment 2 bases; nucleotides outside the gene matches: 6. This CDR3 is built from 17 residues. The CDR3 protein is CASSLGASGGQQETQYF. The DNA for the CDR3 is TGTGCCAGCAGCTTAGGCGCTAGCGGGGGGCAACAAGAGACCCAGTACTTC.

This chain links TRBV6-5 with TRBJ1-1; D is undetermined. This CDR3 contains 13 residues. V lost 5 bases, J lost 1 base, and 8 bases lay in between. Germline CDR1 MNHEY, CDR2 SVGAGI. The CDR3, as DNA: TGTGCCAGCAGTGATTCAGAGAACACTGAAGCTTTCTTT. It is translated as CASSDSENTEAFF.

The chain is built from TRBV5-1 and TRBJ2-7; D might be TRBD1 (6 bases). V was shortened by 5 bases and J by 0 bases, with 15 bases between the two germline ends. Per the germline V gene, CDR1 is SGHRS and CDR2 is YFSETQ. The CDR3 totals 15 residues. This CDR3 is CASSPETGSSYEQYF. In nucleotides, the CDR3 is TGCGCCAGCAGTCCAGAGACAGGTAGCTCCTACGAGCAGTACTTC.

This clone has a single count. V is TRBV7-2 and J is TRBJ2-5; a weak D match, TRBD2 (5 bases). In germline, CDR1 is SGHTA, CDR2 FQGNSA. The CDR3 totals 13 residues. V was clipped by 5 bases and J by 1 base, with 8 bases between them. The CDR3 loop is CASSRTFQETQYF. The CDR3 DNA sequence: TGTGCCAGCAGCCGGACTTTCCAAGAGACCCAGTACTTC.

This clone was detected only once. The J gene is TRBJ1-3, the V gene TRBV18; D uncertain. The V gene's germline CDR1 is KGHSH and CDR2 LQKENI. CDR3 length: 15 amino acids. The germline V and J ends were trimmed by 5 bases and 1 base, with 12 bases remaining between them. CDR3 DNA sequence: TGTGCCAGCTCAGCGGGGTATAGTTCTGGAAACACCATATATTTT. Encoded protein: CASSAGYSSGNTIYF.

The rearrangement joins TRBV18 to TRBJ2-7, with 8 bases fitting TRBD1. CDR1 and CDR2 from the germline V gene are KGHSH and LQKENI. CDR3 length: 14 residues. The ends lost 3 bases at V and 5 bases at J; junction bases unmatched: 6. In DNA form, the CDR3 reads TGTGCCAGCTCACCCGGACAGGGTCCCCACGAGCAGTACTTC. This codes for CASSPGQGPHEQYF. Using reference TRBV18 and TRBJ2-7 for the parts outside the CDR3, the full variable domain is NAGVMQNPRHLVRRRGQEARLRCSPMKGHSHVYWYRQLPEEGLKFMVYLQKENIIDESGMPKERFSAEFPKEGPSILRIQQVVRGDSAAYFCASSPGQGPHEQYFGPGTRLTVT.

This clone occurred a few times. V usage is TRBV28 and J usage is TRBJ1-1; TRBD1 matches 8 bases. The CDR3 consists of 16 residues. CDR1 and CDR2 (germline): MDHEN, SYDVKM. Trimming removed 6 bases from V and 10 bases from J; junction bases left unmatched: 19. The CDR3 nucleotides read TGTGCCAGCAGGCCCATTACCCGCTTTACAGGGGGGCGAGCTTTCTTT. Amino acid sequence: CASRPITRFTGGRAFF.

The V call is TRBV28, the J call TRBJ1-4; 9 nucleotides agree with TRBD1. CDR3 length: 14 residues. With 7 bases clipped from V and 7 bases from J, the junction kept 7 bases outside the gene matches. From germline, CDR1 is MDHEN and CDR2 SYDVKM. The CDR3, as DNA: TGTGCCAGCAAATCGGGACAGGGAACTGAAAAACTGTTTTTT. It yields the protein CASKSGQGTEKLFF.

The chain combines TRBV2 with TRBJ2-2; 9 bases are a match to TRBD1. Germline CDR1 reads SNHLY; CDR2 reads FYNNEI. The J segment lost 4 bases and the V segment lost 7 bases, leaving 4 bases of the junction unmatched. The CDR3 has 14 amino acids. The chain's CDR3 is CASTGTGSTGELFF. For the CDR3, the DNA is TGTGCCAGCACCGGGACAGGGAGCACCGGGGAGCTGTTTTTT.